One T cell receptor (beta chain) is described in this entry. The record originates from a study of blood T cell repertoires in COVID-19. About the study: There were acute and convalescent COVID-19 samples, and they came from the United States, Italy and Spain. Sample material is recorded as cDNA or gDNA derived from T cells, B-cell-depleted T cells, or PBMCs.

Original processing methods: Nucleated cell counts were estimated from reference gene primer amplification. Some clones are missing from TCRdb's copy, which holds only in-frame ones; the method was immunoSEQ multiplex PCR. V and J calls and clone size are copied from that table; D and trimming were computed from the DNA. The sample contains 50,000 to 70,000 clones, around nine tenths of which appear only once. This CDR3 comprises 13 residues. Trimming pared 7 bases from V and 11 bases from J, leaving 20 bases between. Germline values: CDR1 LNHDA, CDR2 SQIVND (reference sequence). This chain links TRBV19 with TRBJ1-1, with D possibly being TRBD1 (5 bases). The sequenced sample was peripheral blood. The TCR was taken from a woman in her seventies with active COVID-19. The CDR3 is CASTVIGGVGAFF. CDR3 coding DNA: TGTGCCAGTACTGTGATCGGGGGAGTCGGCGCTTTCTTT.